This T cell receptor (beta chain) stems from a study of T cell responses to AZD1222 COVID-19 vaccine. Points from the study as a whole: There were repertoire samples only from the period after the peak T cell response. Unmutated variant regions are reportedly the target of nearly half of TCRs that are spike-specific.

Some clones are missing from TCRdb's copy, which holds only in-frame ones; the method was immunoSEQ multiplex PCR. The sample includes fewer than 85,000 clones, 90% of them seen just once. Comment on this clone: The antigen is unknown.

The V gene end was trimmed by 5 bases and the J gene end by 5 bases; junction bases not matched to a gene: 2. The germline gives CDR1 KGHDR, CDR2 SFDVKD. The CDR3 totals 14 residues. This specimen consisted of peripheral blood, obtained on day 0 of AZD1222 vaccination. This receptor was identified in an adult in good health. J is TRBJ2-2 and V is TRBV24-1; TRBD2 matches at 9 bases. CDR3 region: CATSVSGGTGELFF. The DNA for the CDR3 is TGTGCCACCAGTGTTAGCGGGGGAACCGGGGAGCTGTTTTTT.